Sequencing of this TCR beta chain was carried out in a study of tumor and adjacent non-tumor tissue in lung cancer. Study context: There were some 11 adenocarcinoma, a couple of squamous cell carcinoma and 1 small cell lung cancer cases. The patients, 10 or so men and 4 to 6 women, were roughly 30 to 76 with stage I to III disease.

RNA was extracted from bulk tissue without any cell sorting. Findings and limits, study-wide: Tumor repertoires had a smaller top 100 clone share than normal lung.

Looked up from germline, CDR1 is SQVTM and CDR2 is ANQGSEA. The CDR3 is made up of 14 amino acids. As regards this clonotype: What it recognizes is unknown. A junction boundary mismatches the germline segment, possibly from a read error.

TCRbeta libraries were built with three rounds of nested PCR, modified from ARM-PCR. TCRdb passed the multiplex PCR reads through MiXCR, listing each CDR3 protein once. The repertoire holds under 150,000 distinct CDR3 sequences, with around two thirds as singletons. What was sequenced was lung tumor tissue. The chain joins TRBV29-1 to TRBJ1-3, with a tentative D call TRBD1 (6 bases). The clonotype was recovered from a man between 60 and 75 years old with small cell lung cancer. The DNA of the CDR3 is TGCAGCGCTGAAGTACAGGGATCTGGAAACACCATATATTTT. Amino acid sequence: CSAEVQGSGNTIYF.